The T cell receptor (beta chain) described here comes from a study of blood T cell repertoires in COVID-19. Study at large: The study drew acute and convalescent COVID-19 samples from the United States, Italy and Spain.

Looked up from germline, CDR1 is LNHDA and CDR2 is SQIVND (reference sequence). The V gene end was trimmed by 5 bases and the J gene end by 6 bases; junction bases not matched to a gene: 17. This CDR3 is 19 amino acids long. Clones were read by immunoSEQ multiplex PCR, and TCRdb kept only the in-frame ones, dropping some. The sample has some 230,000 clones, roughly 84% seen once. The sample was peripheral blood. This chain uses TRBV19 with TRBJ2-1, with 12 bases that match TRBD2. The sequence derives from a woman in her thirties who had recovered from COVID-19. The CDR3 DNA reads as TGTGCCAGTAGTCTGACCGGTCGACTAGCGGGAGCCAGCCTCAATGAGCAGTTCTTC. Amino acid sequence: CASSLTGRLAGASLNEQFF.